The next 27 T cell receptor beta chains were all read from a single sample in a study of T cell responses to AZD1222 COVID-19 vaccine. Measured with immunoSEQ multiplex PCR; TCRdb has only the in-frame clones, and not every one. The sample holds under 150,000 clones, under 90% seen once. Sequencing used peripheral blood, obtained 28 days after the second AZD1222 dose. The receptors come from an adult who received the AZD1222 COVID-19 vaccine.

This clone is a singleton in its sample. The chain links TRBV11-2 to TRBJ2-7; D call uncertain. Germline V gives CDR1 SGHAT, CDR2 FQNNGV. CDR3 size: 12 residues. The V end was cut by 5 bases, the J end by 5 bases, with 10 bases between. CDR3 sequence reads: CASSAQVHEQYF. The CDR3 nucleotides read TGTGCCAGCAGCGCCCAGGTCCACGAGCAGTACTTC.

The chain links TRBV9 to TRBJ1-4; 10 bases are a match to TRBD1. Germline CDR1 and CDR2: SGDLS and YYNGEE. The CDR3 is 16 residues long. Unmatched junction bases numbered 7, after V lost 0 bases and J lost 8 bases. The DNA for the CDR3 is TGTGCCAGCAGCGTAGACCTGGGACAGGGGCGAGAAAAACTGTTTTTT. Translating gives CASSVDLGQGREKLFF.

The V and J genes are TRBV6-5 and TRBJ1-5; no firm D call. The CDR3 consists of 14 residues. Germline lookup yields CDR1 MNHEY and CDR2 SVGAGI. The ends were cut back, 6 bases at V and 3 bases at J, with 12 bases in the middle. CDR3 nucleotide sequence: TGTGCCAGCAGAAACCGGGGAGACAATCAGCCCCAGCATTTT. It translates to CASRNRGDNQPQHF.

This sequence joins TRBV18 and TRBJ1-3; weak D call: TRBD1 (5 bases). The V gene lost 3 bases and the J gene lost 0 bases, with 12 bases spanning the gap. CDR3 length: 16 amino acids. Germline V gives CDR1 KGHSH, CDR2 LQKENI. Written as DNA, the CDR3 is TGTGCCAGCTCACCGACAGCCCGATTCTCTGGAAACACCATATATTTT. Its protein product is CASSPTARFSGNTIYF.

The chain recombines TRBV5-6 with TRBJ1-1; 10 positions agree with TRBD1. The CDR3 runs 15 residues. Germline V gene data show CDR1 as SGHDT and CDR2 as YYEEEE. Unmatched junction bases numbered 3, after V lost 2 bases and J lost 2 bases. The CDR3 DNA follows: TGTGCCAGCAGCTTTACGACAGGGGGCAACACTGAAGCTTTCTTT. It encodes CASSFTTGGNTEAFF.

The chain recombines TRBV19 with TRBJ2-6; 9 bases match TRBD1. Germline values: CDR1 LNHDA, CDR2 SQIVND (reference sequence). CDR3 length: 18 residues. V trimming: 4 bases; J trimming: 0 bases; junction bases outside the gene matches: 7. For the CDR3, the DNA is TGTGCCAGTAGTACCTCGACAGGGGGAGGCTCTGGGGCCAACGTCCTGACTTTC. This translates into CASSTSTGGGSGANVLTF.

The chain couples TRBV5-1 to TRBJ2-3; 12 bases agree with TRBD2. The CDR3 runs to 18 residues. Germline CDR1 SGHRS, CDR2 YFSETQ. V was clipped by 0 bases and J by 6 bases; unmatched bases: 11. The CDR3 DNA follows: TGCGCCAGCAGCTTGGAACTAGCGGGGGGCCCCTGGGTTGATACGCAGTATTTT. This encodes CASSLELAGGPWVDTQYF.

The chain couples TRBV2 to TRBJ2-1; 8 bases match TRBD2. V was clipped by 8 bases and J by 7 bases; unmatched bases: 7. CDR1 is SNHLY, CDR2 FYNNEI, per germline. The CDR3 has 13 residues. CDR3 residues: CASRAGEVNEQFF. The CDR3 region has the DNA TGTGCCAGCCGAGCGGGGGAAGTGAATGAGCAGTTCTTC.

The rearrangement joins TRBV7-9 to TRBJ1-1; D possibly corresponds to TRBD1 (6 bases). The CDR3 runs to 15 residues. V dropped 3 bases and J dropped 1 base, with 12 bases sitting between them. Germline V CDR1 and CDR2: SEHNR, FQNEAQ (reference sequence). CDR3 nucleotides: TGTGCCAGCAGCTTCCACAGGGTTCAGAACACTGAAGCTTTCTTT. It specifies CASSFHRVQNTEAFF.

The chain uses TRBV4-1 and TRBJ2-7; 10 nucleotides match TRBD1. Germline CDR1 MGHRA, CDR2 YSYEKL. With 3 bases clipped from V and 6 bases from J, the junction kept 8 bases outside the gene matches. This CDR3 spans 15 amino acids. In nucleotides, the CDR3 is TGCGCCAGCAGCCAGGCTCCGGGACAGGGGATCGAGCAGTACTTC. The encoded protein is CASSQAPGQGIEQYF.

The CDR3 sequence: CASSAGGRPDTQYF. The CDR3 nucleotides read TGTGCCAGCAGCGCAGGGGGGCGACCAGATACGCAGTATTTT. The chain couples TRBV3-1 (or the pseudogene TRBV3-2) to TRBJ2-3, with D possibly TRBD1 on 7 matching bases. Germline values: CDR1 LGHDT, CDR2 YNNKEL (reference sequence). The CDR3 totals 14 residues. Trimming left V 5 bases short and J 4 bases short, with 13 bases between.

The J gene is TRBJ1-1, the V gene TRBV5-1; D might be TRBD1 (6 bases). Germline V gives CDR1 SGHRS, CDR2 YFSETQ. Deletions cut 0 bases from V and 7 bases from J, with 7 bases between. This CDR3 contains 12 residues. The CDR3, as DNA: TGCGCCAGCAGCTTGGCGACAGGTGAAGCTTTCTTT. This sequence encodes CASSLATGEAFF.

This chain links TRBV28 with TRBJ1-5; TRBD1 aligns across 9 bases. CDR1 and CDR2 (germline): MDHEN, SYDVKM. The CDR3 extends over 17 amino acids. The V segment lost 5 bases and the J segment 6 bases; nucleotides outside the gene matches: 14. The CDR3 spells CASSTAATGGRGQPQHF. The CDR3 nucleotides read TGTGCCAGCAGTACGGCCGCGACAGGGGGTAGGGGTCAGCCCCAGCATTTT.

The chain has TRBV9 and TRBJ1-4, with D unresolved. The CDR3 extends over 18 amino acids. The V end lost 0 bases, the J end lost 7 bases, and 22 bases lay between the germline ends. CDR1 and CDR2 (germline): SGDLS, YYNGEE. The CDR3, as DNA: TGTGCCAGCAGCGTAGAACCCACCTTCGGAAATATCATTGAAAAACTGTTTTTT. Protein product: CASSVEPTFGNIIEKLFF.

The chain combines TRBV28 with TRBJ1-2; maybe TRBD1 (5 bases). The germline V gene encodes CDR1 MDHEN and CDR2 SYDVKM. V gave up 2 bases and J gave up 4 bases, with 17 bases separating them. This CDR3 contains 16 residues. Here the CDR3 DNA reads TGTGCCAGCAGTTTAGAGTGGTCGGGGGGGATCTATGGCTACACCTTC. The encoded protein is CASSLEWSGGIYGYTF.

The V call is TRBV7-2, the J call TRBJ2-3; 13 bases map to TRBD2. Trimming at V came to 4 bases and at J to 5 bases, leaving 9 bases not matched to a gene. Germline V gives CDR1 SGHTA, CDR2 FQGNSA. The CDR3 has 17 residues. As DNA, the CDR3 is TGTGCCAGCAGCTCCGGGCTACTAGCGGGAGGGTTAGATACGCAGTATTTT. Translating it yields CASSSGLLAGGLDTQYF.

V usage is TRBV5-1 and J usage is TRBJ1-4; no definite D call. Germline-derived CDR1 and CDR2 are SGHRS and YFSETQ. The V gene lost 4 bases and the J gene lost 6 bases, with 16 bases spanning the gap. The CDR3 contains 15 residues. Here the CDR3 DNA reads TGCGCCAGCAGCCGGTCCTATGGGCGGGATGAAAAACTGTTTTTT. Encoded protein: CASSRSYGRDEKLFF.

The chain combines TRBV10-3 with TRBJ1-5, with D uncertain. V was clipped by 1 base and J by 2 bases, with 12 bases between them. The germline V gene has CDR1 ENHRY and CDR2 SYGVKD. This CDR3 has 16 residues. This CDR3 reads CAISEYARAGNQPQHF. The CDR3, as DNA: TGTGCCATCAGTGAGTACGCGAGAGCGGGCAATCAGCCCCAGCATTTT.

The gene calls are TRBV2 and TRBJ1-2; D unclear. Germline loops: CDR1 SNHLY, CDR2 FYNNEI. V gave up 0 bases and J gave up 0 bases, with 5 bases separating them. This CDR3 has 14 residues. In DNA, the CDR3 is TGTGCCAGCAGTGAAGCTAGTTCTAACTATGGCTACACCTTC. This sequence encodes CASSEASSNYGYTF.

V gene TRBV6-5 combines with J gene TRBJ2-7; tentatively, D is TRBD1 (5 bases). V lost 3 bases to trimming and J lost 0 bases, with 15 bases between them. CDR1 MNHEY and CDR2 SVGAGI come from the germline V gene. This CDR3 comprises 16 residues. This CDR3 reads CASSYSLGRLSYEQYF. The CDR3 bases are TGTGCCAGCAGTTATTCTCTGGGGCGTCTCTCCTACGAGCAGTACTTC.

In its sample, this clone was seen once. CDR3 in DNA: TGTGCCAGCAGCCGAGACTTACAGGGCACTGAAGCTTTCTTT. As protein: CASSRDLQGTEAFF. J is TRBJ1-1 and V is TRBV9; the D gene is possibly TRBD1 (6 bases). CDR3 size: 14 residues. Germline V gene data show CDR1 as SGDLS and CDR2 as YYNGEE. Trimming left V 4 bases short and J 4 bases short, with 14 bases between.

This rearrangement joins TRBV9 to TRBJ2-3; 8 nucleotides match TRBD2. J was trimmed by 0 bases and V by 0 bases; bases with no gene match: 3. Germline V lookup: CDR1 SGDLS, CDR2 YYNGEE. The CDR3 contains 16 residues. CDR3 in amino acids: CASSVGVAGSTDTQYF. The CDR3 region has the DNA TGTGCCAGCAGCGTAGGTGTAGCGGGAAGCACAGATACGCAGTATTTT.

The table lists this clone with a count of one. This sequence joins TRBV7-8 and TRBJ2-7; TRBD2 aligns across 7 bases. In germline, CDR1 is SGHVS, CDR2 FQNEAQ. The length of the CDR3 is 15 residues. V shed 2 bases and J 3 bases; nucleotides not matched to a gene: 7. The CDR3 nucleotides read TGTGCCAGCAGCTTATCAAACCAGCGGGGCTACGAGCAGTACGTC. Its protein is CASSLSNQRGYEQYV.

The rearrangement links TRBV9 to TRBJ1-6; unclear D gene. This CDR3 comprises 15 residues. Trimming removed 1 base from V and 3 bases from J, with 8 bases in between. CDR1 and CDR2 from the germline V gene are SGDLS and YYNGEE. The DNA for the CDR3 is TGTGCCAGCAGCGTATCGAGAAACTATAATTCACCCCTCCACTTT. As protein: CASSVSRNYNSPLHF.

The CDR3 DNA sequence: TGCGCCAGCAGCCAAGAACCCTCAGTCGCTGGGGCCAACGTCCTGACTTTC. Residues: CASSQEPSVAGANVLTF. This sequence joins TRBV4-3 and TRBJ2-6; no reliable D call. The CDR3 is 17 residues long. Germline lookup yields CDR1 LGHNA and CDR2 YSLEER. The V gene lost 0 bases and the J gene lost 2 bases, with 11 bases spanning the gap.

Only one count was recorded for this clone. The genes are TRBV2 and TRBJ1-6; perhaps TRBD1 as D (6 bases). The ends were cut back, 7 bases at V and 11 bases at J, with 18 bases in the middle. CDR3 length: 14 residues. Germline values: CDR1 SNHLY, CDR2 FYNNEI. This CDR3 reads CASIANRDIAPLHF. DNA for the CDR3: TGTGCCAGCATTGCAAACAGGGATATAGCACCCCTCCACTTT.

This chain connects TRBV5-1 to TRBJ2-1; TRBD2 aligns across 11 bases. V lost 1 base to trimming and J lost 5 bases; unmatched junction nucleotides: 11. Germline-derived CDR1 and CDR2 are SGHRS and YFSETQ. The CDR3 contains 18 residues. CDR3 sequence: CASSLLGLAGQIHNEQFF. CDR3 coding DNA: TGCGCCAGCAGCTTGCTCGGACTAGCGGGTCAAATCCACAATGAGCAGTTCTTC.